One and the same sample provided the 30 T cell receptor beta chains below, sequenced in a study of shared clonotypes between healthy human individuals. Only in-frame clones appear in the TCRdb table, and some are missing; sequencing was by immunoSEQ multiplex PCR. The repertoire holds around 750,000 clones, with around 67% as singletons. Sequenced input: memory CD4+ T cells sorted from blood. Subset in this sample: CD45RA-negative fraction. The receptors shown here come from a woman aged 30 to 39 in good health.

The V and J genes are TRBV10-1 and TRBJ2-1, with a weak D call TRBD2 (5 bases). Germline V gives CDR1 WNHNN, CDR2 SYGVQD (reference sequence). The CDR3 extends over 13 amino acids. V gave up 0 bases and J gave up 9 bases, with 9 bases separating them. CDR3 sequence (DNA): TGCGCCAGCAGTGAGTCGGGAGCTTTTGAGCAGTTCTTC. Translated, it gives CASSESGAFEQFF.

V gene TRBV6-5 combines with J gene TRBJ1-2; TRBD1 is a possible D gene (5 bases). Germline V gives CDR1 MNHEY, CDR2 SVGAGI. This CDR3 has 14 residues. The V gene lost 7 bases and the J gene lost 0 bases, with 12 bases spanning the gap. The DNA of the CDR3 is TGTGCCAGCACCCGGGGGGGTTCTAACTATGGCTACACCTTC. Its translation is CASTRGGSNYGYTF.

This chain links TRBV6-1 with TRBJ2-7, with D possibly matching TRBD2 (5 bases). The CDR3 length is 15 residues. Trimming stripped 6 bases from V and 2 bases from J, with 17 bases between. CDR1 and CDR2 (germline): MNHNS, SASEGT. This CDR3 is CASRAGSLIPYEQYF. The CDR3 coding sequence is TGTGCCAGCAGGGCGGGCTCGCTGATTCCCTACGAGCAGTACTTC.

J is TRBJ2-1 and V is TRBV28; D is perhaps TRBD2 (6 bases). Germline V gene data show CDR1 as MDHEN and CDR2 as SYDVKM. This CDR3 is 14 amino acids long. The V gene lost 5 bases and the J gene lost 4 bases, with 12 bases spanning the gap. The CDR3 reads CASSLATDYNEQFF. For the CDR3, the DNA is TGTGCCAGCAGTCTAGCGACGGATTACAATGAGCAGTTCTTC.

CDR3 region: CASSLNPGETQYF. In DNA, the CDR3 is TGTGCCAGCAGTTTAAACCCTGGGGAGACCCAGTACTTC. The V gene is TRBV28, the J gene TRBJ2-5; D not certain. V lost 2 bases and J lost 5, with 9 bases in between. Germline loops: CDR1 MDHEN, CDR2 SYDVKM. The CDR3 length is 13 residues.

The rearrangement joins TRBV7-2 to TRBJ1-5; D gene ambiguous. Germline loops: CDR1 SGHTA, CDR2 FQGNSA. V lost 4 bases and J lost 4, with 14 bases in between. CDR3 size: 15 residues. The CDR3 here is CASSSEALTNQPQHF. The DNA of the CDR3 is TGTGCCAGCAGCTCAGAGGCACTGACAAATCAGCCCCAGCATTTT.

This clone turned up a few times. This chain connects TRBV6-5 to TRBJ1-5, with unresolved D. V gave up 5 bases and J gave up 7 bases, with 12 bases separating them. The CDR3 consists of 13 residues. Germline assignment: CDR1 MNHEY and CDR2 SVGAGI. CDR3 in DNA: TGTGCCAGCAGTGAAGATCTCAGCCAGCCCCAGCATTTT. Its translation is CASSEDLSQPQHF.

The chain couples TRBV28 to TRBJ2-7, with D maybe TRBD1 (5 bases). Germline lookup yields CDR1 MDHEN and CDR2 SYDVKM. CDR3 length: 11 residues. Trimming took 2 bases from V and 9 from J, leaving 8 bases between them. CDR3 sequence reads: CASSLRGGQYF. The DNA of the CDR3 is TGTGCCAGCAGTTTAAGGGGCGGGCAGTACTTC.

V and J are TRBV7-9 and TRBJ1-1, with a possible D match to TRBD1 (5 bases). CDR1 and CDR2 (germline): SEHNR, FQNEAQ (reference sequence). The CDR3 spans 15 residues. V shed 0 bases and J shed 5 bases, with 13 bases lying between them. In nucleotides, the CDR3 is TGTGCCAGCAGCTTAGCACTGGGACGGGCAACTGAAGCTTTCTTT. Protein sequence: CASSLALGRATEAFF.

J is TRBJ2-1 and V is TRBV6-5, with 15 nucleotides matching TRBD2. This CDR3 spans 16 amino acids. The germline CDR1 and CDR2 sequences are MNHEY and SVGAGI. V trimming: 4 bases; J trimming: 3 bases; junction bases outside the gene matches: 1. CDR3 coding DNA: TGTGCCAGCAGTTCGGGACTAGCGGGAGGCTACAATGAGCAGTTCTTC. It yields the protein CASSSGLAGGYNEQFF.

With respect to this clone: Other DNA sequences in the sample encode the same CDR3. V usage is TRBV5-1 and J usage is TRBJ2-5, with D unclear. This CDR3 spans 11 amino acids. Germline assignment: CDR1 SGHRS and CDR2 YFSETQ. Trimming removed 4 bases from V and 3 bases from J, with 4 bases in between. The DNA for the CDR3 is TGCGCCAGCAGCCTGAAAGAGACCCAGTACTTC. This sequence encodes CASSLKETQYF.

This clone was seen many times. This sequence joins TRBV5-1 and TRBJ2-2, with 9 bases matching TRBD1. The CDR3 consists of 15 residues. Unmatched junction bases numbered 7, after V lost 7 bases and J lost 3 bases. Germline lookup yields CDR1 SGHRS and CDR2 YFSETQ. As DNA, the CDR3 is TGCGCCAGCGGGTTACAGGGGGCCGACACCGGGGAGCTGTTTTTT. Protein product: CASGLQGADTGELFF.

V and J are TRBV19 and TRBJ2-3; D is possibly TRBD1 (6 bases). This CDR3 is built from 15 residues. CDR1 is LNHDA and CDR2 is SQIVND in the germline V gene (reference sequence). V was clipped by 7 bases and J by 1 base, with 15 bases between them. CDR3 nucleotides: TGTGCCAGTAAACTCTTACAGGGCGGCACAGATACGCAGTATTTT. Translating it yields CASKLLQGGTDTQYF.

CDR3 in amino acids: CASSIRWNENIQYF. CDR3 DNA: TGTGCCAGTAGTATAAGGTGGAACGAAAACATTCAGTACTTC. The genes are TRBV19 and TRBJ2-4; D unclear. V gave up 2 bases and J gave up 5 bases, with 10 bases separating them. The CDR3 is made up of 14 amino acids. Germline V gene data show CDR1 as LNHDA and CDR2 as SQIVND (reference sequence).

This chain uses TRBV11-1 with TRBJ2-5; 9 positions match TRBD1. The CDR3 is made up of 15 amino acids. The V gene's germline CDR1 is SGHAT and CDR2 FQDESV (reference sequence). V trimming: 5 bases; J trimming: 5 bases; junction bases outside the gene matches: 9. The CDR3 protein is CASSPPGQGRETQYF. The CDR3 DNA reads TGTGCCAGCAGCCCCCCTGGACAGGGGAGGGAGACCCAGTACTTC.

The chain is built from TRBV28 and TRBJ1-5; 10 nucleotides align to TRBD1. From germline, CDR1 is MDHEN and CDR2 SYDVKM. Trimming took 3 bases from V and 4 from J; bases not matched to a gene: 21. This CDR3 is 21 amino acids long. DNA of the CDR3: TGTGCCAGCAGTTTCCCGCAGACGACAGGGGGCTTAATAATAGGTAATCAGCCCCAGCATTTT. As protein: CASSFPQTTGGLIIGNQPQHF.

The rearrangement uses TRBV27 and TRBJ2-1; the D gene is possibly TRBD1 (6 bases). Germline-derived CDR1 and CDR2 are MNHEY and SMNVEV (reference sequence). This CDR3 comprises 15 residues. V dropped 5 bases and J dropped 7 bases, with 18 bases sitting between them. The CDR3 sequence is CASSSSDSNRNEQFF. The DNA of the CDR3 is TGTGCCAGCAGTAGTTCGGACAGCAATCGAAATGAGCAGTTCTTC.

The rearrangement uses TRBV28 and TRBJ2-1, with 8 bases matching TRBD2. The CDR3 spans 13 residues. Germline V gene sequence: CDR1 MDHEN, CDR2 SYDVKM. J lost 7 bases, V lost 11 bases, and 10 bases had no gene match. As DNA, the CDR3 is TGTGCCCGTAAGCGGGAGTTGTGGAATGAGCAGTTCTTC. Translating gives CARKRELWNEQFF.

CDR3: CASSSLSAGLLNYGYTF. The CDR3 DNA is TGTGCCAGCAGTTCCCTCTCGGCGGGACTCCTTAACTATGGCTACACCTTC. The chain has TRBV28 and TRBJ1-2; D might be TRBD1 (5 bases). The V end lost 4 bases, the J end lost 1 base, and 19 bases lay between the germline ends. The CDR3 has 17 residues. Germline assignment: CDR1 MDHEN and CDR2 SYDVKM.

The chain joins TRBV10-3 to TRBJ1-1, with unresolved D. V was cut by 7 bases and J by 3 bases, with 9 bases left in between. Germline CDR1 ENHRY, CDR2 SYGVKD. The CDR3 runs 12 residues. CDR3 loop: CAITAGDTEAFF. The CDR3 DNA sequence: TGTGCCATCACCGCCGGGGACACTGAAGCTTTCTTT.

The chain recombines TRBV19 with TRBJ2-1, with 9 bases lining up with TRBD2. Trimming cost V 0 bases and J 2 bases; bases outside gene matches: 5. Germline V gene sequence: CDR1 LNHDA, CDR2 SQIVND (reference sequence). The CDR3 extends over 17 amino acids. CDR3 sequence reads: CASSIDHGGRAYNEQFF. The CDR3, as DNA: TGTGCCAGTAGTATAGATCATGGCGGGAGGGCCTACAATGAGCAGTTCTTC.

This clone was observed a handful of times. This chain uses TRBV7-2 with TRBJ2-1; the match to TRBD2 covers 7 bases. Germline assignment: CDR1 SGHTA and CDR2 FQGNSA. This CDR3 comprises 16 residues. The V segment lost 2 bases and the J segment 7 bases; nucleotides outside the gene matches: 11. In nucleotides, the CDR3 is TGTGCCAGCAGCTTATTCGGGAGGCTAGGCGCAAATGAGCAGTTCTTC. Translated, it gives CASSLFGRLGANEQFF.

CDR3 coding DNA: TGCGCCAGCAGCTTGGACAGCGTAGATACGCAGTATTTT. As protein: CASSLDSVDTQYF. The rearrangement joins TRBV5-1 to TRBJ2-3; no clear D. Germline assignment: CDR1 SGHRS and CDR2 YFSETQ. The CDR3 extends over 13 amino acids. Trimming took off 0 bases at V and 5 bases at J, with 7 bases between the two ends.

This sequence joins TRBV6-5 and TRBJ1-2, with 7 bases fitting TRBD1. The CDR3 loop spans 13 amino acids. Germline V gives CDR1 MNHEY, CDR2 SVGAGI. The J segment lost 5 bases and the V segment lost 5 bases, leaving 5 bases of the junction unmatched. This CDR3 reads CASSTDRTYGYTF. In nucleotides, the CDR3 is TGTGCCAGCAGTACGGACAGGACTTATGGCTACACCTTC.

This clone is a singleton in its sample. J is TRBJ2-7 and V is TRBV29-1; 15 bases align to TRBD2. This CDR3 has 15 residues. CDR1 and CDR2 from the germline V gene are SQVTM and ANQGSEA. Germline trimming cut 6 bases from V and 2 bases from J; bases unmatched to any gene: 5. The CDR3: CSVAGLAGGAYEQYF. In DNA form, the CDR3 reads TGCAGCGTGGCAGGACTAGCGGGAGGGGCCTACGAGCAGTACTTC.

The chain uses TRBV7-8 and TRBJ2-3, with a possible D match to TRBD2 (6 bases). The CDR3 loop spans 17 amino acids. Per germline, CDR1 SGHVS and CDR2 FQNEAQ. V lost 1 base, J lost 3 bases, and 17 bases lay in between. The CDR3 loop is CASSLDFPGLRTDTQYF. The CDR3 DNA reads TGTGCCAGCAGCTTAGATTTTCCGGGACTCCGGACAGATACGCAGTATTTT. Supplemented by reference TRBV7-8 and TRBJ2-3, the full variable domain reads GAGVSQSPRYKVAKRGQDVALRCDPISGHVSLFWYQQALGQGPEFLTYFQNEAQLDKSGLPSDRFFAERPEGSVSTLKIQRTQQEDSAVYLCASSLDFPGLRTDTQYFGPGTRLTVL.

The chain joins TRBV5-1 to TRBJ2-1, with 9 bases identical to TRBD2. The CDR3 totals 15 residues. Looked up from germline, CDR1 is SGHRS and CDR2 is YFSETQ. V gave up 2 bases and J gave up 8 bases; unmatched junction bases: 8. CDR3 amino acids: CASSFSGSSEDEQFF. CDR3 sequence (DNA): TGCGCCAGCAGCTTTAGCGGGAGTTCCGAGGATGAGCAGTTCTTC.

This clone was recorded at least ten times. V is TRBV28 and J is TRBJ1-2; no clear D. The germline V gene encodes CDR1 MDHEN and CDR2 SYDVKM. With 5 bases removed from V and 2 bases from J, the gap between germline ends came to 15 bases. CDR3 length: 15 residues. The CDR3 here is CASSLTPQVNYGYTF. CDR3 DNA sequence: TGTGCCAGCAGTCTAACCCCGCAAGTCAACTATGGCTACACCTTC.

The chain links TRBV2 to TRBJ2-2; D might be TRBD1 (5 bases). The CDR3 extends over 11 amino acids. CDR1 and CDR2 (germline): SNHLY, FYNNEI. V was pared by 6 bases and J by 7 bases, with 6 bases between. The CDR3 sequence is CASRGLGELFF. The CDR3 region has the DNA TGTGCCAGCAGGGGGCTCGGGGAGCTGTTTTTT. The variable domain in full, completed from reference TRBV2 and TRBJ2-2, reads EPEVTQTPSHQVTQMGQEVILRCVPISNHLYFYWYRQILGQKVEFLVSFYNNEISEKSEIFDDQFSVERPDGSNFTLKIRSTKLEDSAMYFCASRGLGELFFGEGSRLTVL.

CDR3 in DNA: TGTGCCAGCAGTCCACTATTAGGGGCCTTGACTGGGGCCAACGTCCTGACTTTC. This codes for CASSPLLGALTGANVLTF. The V and J genes are TRBV27 and TRBJ2-6; D may be TRBD1 (5 bases). The V gene lost 5 bases and the J gene lost 2 bases, with 19 bases spanning the gap. Per the germline V gene, CDR1 is MNHEY and CDR2 is SMNVEV (reference sequence). The CDR3 spans 18 residues.